One TCR beta chain is described in this entry. Authors of the study amplified TCR beta CDR3 regions from RNA transcripts. A set of HTBI primers served as the primers for a first-round RT-PCR of the TCR CDR3. TCRdb recomputed calls from the multiplex PCR reads with MiXCR, one row per CDR3 protein. The repertoire holds 750,000 to 900,000 distinct CDR3 sequences, approximately 40% seen once, with approximately 8.7% in the top ten. The record originates from a study of T cells in Graves' hyperthyroidism and ophthalmopathy. The V end was cut by 6 bases, the J end by 6 bases, with 8 bases between. Germline CDR1 is SGHTA and CDR2 is FQGTGA. This CDR3 contains 12 residues. Patients having uncontrolled infection, another autoimmune disease, pregnancy or lactation were not included.

This receptor was obtained from a man younger than 35 with Graves' hyperthyroidism. Sequences were obtained from blood. This chain links TRBV7-3 with TRBJ2-2; tentatively, D is TRBD2 (5 bases). The CDR3 region has the DNA TGTGCCAGCAGGAGGGAGTCCGGGGAGCTGTTTTTT. Its protein is CASRRESGELFF. Full variable domain (remainder filled in from reference TRBV7-3 and TRBJ2-2): GAGVSQTPSNKVTEKGKYVELRCDPISGHTALYWYRQSLGQGPEFLIYFQGTGAADDSGLPNDRFFAVRPEGSVSTLKIQRTERGDSAVYLCASRRESGELFFGEGSRLTVL.